Reported below is one T cell receptor beta chain. No antigen is known for it. The CDR3 spans 13 residues. From germline, CDR1 is MDHEN and CDR2 SYDVKM. Deletions cut 4 bases from V and 4 bases from J, with 10 bases between. The time point: recipient sample about 28 days before transplant, after cytoreduction. This sample was included in a study of T cell clonotyping in hematopoietic cell transplantation. Study findings and constraints: Recipient TCR diversity dropped after transplant; expanded clonotypes rose from day 30 to 180.

Here immunoSEQ multiplex PCR was the method, and the copy in TCRdb shows in-frame clones only, minus some. The sample carries 26,000 or so clones, under 90% recorded once. This specimen consisted of peripheral blood mononuclear cells, obtained before stem cell transplant. This receptor was identified in a man in his forties or fifties with acute myeloid leukemia. Some clones in this sample may be carry-over from other donors' samples. This chain connects TRBV28 to TRBJ1-2; D uncertain. Here the CDR3 reads CASSSEGGYGYTF. CDR3 DNA: TGTGCCAGCAGTTCCGAGGGAGGCTATGGCTACACCTTC.